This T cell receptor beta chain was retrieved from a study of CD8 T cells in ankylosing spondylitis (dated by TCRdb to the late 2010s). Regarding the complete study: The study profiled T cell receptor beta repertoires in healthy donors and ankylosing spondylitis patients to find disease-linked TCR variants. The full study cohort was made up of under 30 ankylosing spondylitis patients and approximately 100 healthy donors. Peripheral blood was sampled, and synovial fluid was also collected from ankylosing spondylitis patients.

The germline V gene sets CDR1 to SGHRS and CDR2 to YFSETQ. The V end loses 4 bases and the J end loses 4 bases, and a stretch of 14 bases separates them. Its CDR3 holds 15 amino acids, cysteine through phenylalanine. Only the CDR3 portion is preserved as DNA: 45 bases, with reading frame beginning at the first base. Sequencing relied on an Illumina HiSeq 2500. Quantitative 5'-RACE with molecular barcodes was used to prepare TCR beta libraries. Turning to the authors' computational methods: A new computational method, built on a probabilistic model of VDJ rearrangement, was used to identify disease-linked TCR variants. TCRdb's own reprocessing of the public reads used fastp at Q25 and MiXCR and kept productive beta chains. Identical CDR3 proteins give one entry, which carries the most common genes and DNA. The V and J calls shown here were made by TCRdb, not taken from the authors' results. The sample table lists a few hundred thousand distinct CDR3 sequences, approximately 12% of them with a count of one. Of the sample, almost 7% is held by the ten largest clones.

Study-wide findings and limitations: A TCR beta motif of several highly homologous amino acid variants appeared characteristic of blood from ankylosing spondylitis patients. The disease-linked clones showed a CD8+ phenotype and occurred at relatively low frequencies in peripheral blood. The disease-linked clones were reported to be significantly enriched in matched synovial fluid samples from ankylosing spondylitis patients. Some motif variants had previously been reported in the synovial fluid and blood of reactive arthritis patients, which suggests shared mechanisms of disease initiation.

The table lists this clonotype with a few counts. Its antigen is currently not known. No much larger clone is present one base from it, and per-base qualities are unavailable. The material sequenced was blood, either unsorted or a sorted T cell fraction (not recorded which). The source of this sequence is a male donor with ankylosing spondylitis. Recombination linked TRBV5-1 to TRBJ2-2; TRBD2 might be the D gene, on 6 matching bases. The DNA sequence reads TGCGCCAGCAGCCTCCGGGAGTTGGGCACCGGGGAGCTGTTTTTT. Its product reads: CASSLRELGTGELFF.